The 21 T cell receptor beta chains in this list originate from one sample, sequenced in a study of T cell changes during pregnancy in multiple sclerosis. The table came from immunoSEQ multiplex PCR; TCRdb's copy has only in-frame clones and leaves some out. Among roughly 100,000 clones listed, roughly 93% were seen once. Material: peripheral blood, obtained after pregnancy. These TCRs come from a female donor with multiple sclerosis, enrolled in a pregnancy study.

J is TRBJ1-4 and V is TRBV4-1; D perhaps matches TRBD1 (5 bases). The CDR3 consists of 14 residues. Trimming pared 7 bases from V and 5 bases from J, leaving 14 bases between. The germline CDR1 and CDR2 sequences are MGHRA and YSYEKL. This chain's CDR3 is CASTTAGPNEKLFF. The CDR3 DNA follows: TGCGCCAGCACCACGGCGGGACCAAATGAAAAACTGTTTTTT.

The CDR3: CASRGAGRTDTQYF. As DNA, the CDR3 is TGTGCCAGCAGAGGGGCAGGCCGCACAGATACGCAGTATTTT. The chain couples TRBV6-5 to TRBJ2-3, with D maybe TRBD1 (5 bases). The CDR3 totals 14 residues. The germline V gene has CDR1 MNHEY and CDR2 SVGAGI. Between the trimmed V and J ends, which lost 6 bases and 1 base, there was a span of 11 bases.

This rearrangement joins TRBV6-1 to TRBJ1-1; tentatively, D is TRBD1 (6 bases). CDR1 MNHNS and CDR2 SASEGT come from the germline V gene. The CDR3 extends over 13 amino acids. Trimming shortened V by 8 bases and J by 4 bases, and 14 bases separated the two germline ends. CDR3 DNA sequence: TGTGCCAGCTTACGAGGGGGTAGCACTGAAGCTTTCTTT. Encoded protein: CASLRGGSTEAFF.

The chain uses TRBV7-3 and TRBJ2-3; D remains ambiguous. The CDR3 sequence is 13 residues long. Deletions cut 2 bases from V and 6 bases from J, with 9 bases between. Per germline, CDR1 SGHTA and CDR2 FQGTGA. CDR3 protein: CASSLAGPDTQYF. CDR3 in DNA: TGTGCCAGCAGCTTAGCAGGCCCGGATACGCAGTATTTT.

This chain joins TRBV7-2 and TRBJ2-3; 11 positions agree with TRBD2. Germline CDR1 SGHTA, CDR2 FQGNSA. Trimming took 4 bases from V and 6 from J; bases not matched to a gene: 9. CDR3 size: 16 residues. The CDR3 nucleotides are TGTGCCAGCAGCTCCATAGCGGGGGGGCCTCCGGATACGCAGTATTTT. It is translated as CASSSIAGGPPDTQYF.

The rearrangement uses TRBV10-3 and TRBJ1-4; 7 positions match TRBD1. J was trimmed by 5 bases and V by 5 bases; bases with no gene match: 14. The length of the CDR3 is 17 residues. Germline values: CDR1 ENHRY, CDR2 SYGVKD. The CDR3 coding sequence is TGTGCCATCAGTCCAACACTTGACAGGGTCGTCAATGAAAAACTGTTTTTT. This sequence encodes CAISPTLDRVVNEKLFF.

This chain joins TRBV18 and TRBJ2-6, with D maybe TRBD1 (6 bases). Trimming cost V 3 bases and J 0 bases, with 15 bases left between them. The germline gives CDR1 KGHSH, CDR2 LQKENI. The length of the CDR3 is 18 residues. CDR3 residues: CASSPQQGHGSGANVLTF. CDR3 DNA: TGTGCCAGCTCACCCCAACAGGGCCACGGCTCTGGGGCCAACGTCCTGACTTTC.

As DNA, the CDR3 is TGCGCCAGCAGCTTGTCCTCAGGGATTAACACTGAAGCTTTCTTT. Encoded protein: CASSLSSGINTEAFF. The rearrangement links TRBV5-1 to TRBJ1-1; maybe TRBD1 (5 bases). The CDR3 totals 15 residues. V was shortened by 1 base and J by 2 bases, with 12 bases between the two germline ends. Germline assignment: CDR1 SGHRS and CDR2 YFSETQ.

The rearrangement joins TRBV28 to TRBJ1-4; the D gene is possibly TRBD1 (5 bases). Germline CDR1 is MDHEN and CDR2 is SYDVKM. Trimming pared 7 bases from V and 2 bases from J, leaving 17 bases between. The CDR3 runs 16 residues. CDR3 sequence reads: CASISMGPRTNEKLFF. The CDR3 DNA reads as TGTGCCAGCATTTCAATGGGGCCACGGACTAATGAAAAACTGTTTTTT.

This chain joins TRBV19 and TRBJ2-3; TRBD1 matches 8 bases. The CDR3 is 16 amino acids. The V gene's germline CDR1 is LNHDA and CDR2 SQIVND (reference sequence). V dropped 1 base and J dropped 3; count of bases not matched to a gene: 6. CDR3 bases: TGTGCCAGTAGTATAGGGACAGGGAAAAGAACAGATACGCAGTATTTT. Translating it yields CASSIGTGKRTDTQYF.

The chain links TRBV28 to TRBJ1-5, with 8 bases matching TRBD1. Germline CDR1 reads MDHEN; CDR2 reads SYDVKM. After removal of 5 bases from V and 3 bases from J, the junction contained 6 bases not matched to a gene. CDR3 length equals 15 residues. Written as DNA, the CDR3 is TGTGCCAGCAGTCTGACAGGGGAAAACAATCAGCCCCAGCATTTT. Translated, it gives CASSLTGENNQPQHF.

The chain employs TRBV19 and TRBJ2-1, with D possibly being TRBD2 (6 bases). Looked up from germline, CDR1 is LNHDA and CDR2 is SQIVND (reference sequence). Trimming left V 5 bases short and J 4 bases short, with 15 bases between. The CDR3 runs to 15 residues. The CDR3 reads CASSPRDFPYNEQFF. The CDR3 DNA sequence: TGTGCCAGTAGTCCCCGGGACTTCCCTTACAATGAGCAGTTCTTC.

The V and J genes are TRBV7-8 and TRBJ2-3; D is uncertain. The CDR3 totals 13 residues. Germline CDR1 reads SGHVS; CDR2 reads FQNEAQ. V was cut by 2 bases and J by 4 bases, with 7 bases left in between. CDR3 in DNA: TGTGCCAGCAGCTTATGGCAATCAGATACGCAGTATTTT. Protein product: CASSLWQSDTQYF.

The chain uses TRBV30 and TRBJ2-7; 12 nucleotides match TRBD2. The CDR3 length is 13 residues. Germline CDR1 reads GTSNPN; CDR2 reads SVGIG (reference sequence). Trimming took 2 bases from V and 6 from J; bases not matched to a gene: 2. DNA of the CDR3: TGTGCCTGGAGTTGGGGACTAGCGGGCGAGCAGTACTTC. It specifies CAWSWGLAGEQYF.

The rearrangement uses TRBV29-1 and TRBJ2-4, with D possibly TRBD1 on 5 matching bases. This CDR3 contains 16 residues. Trimming shortened V by 5 bases and J by 0 bases, and 17 bases separated the two germline ends. Germline V CDR1 and CDR2: SQVTM, ANQGSEA. CDR3 sequence reads: CSVQGEFDLAKNIQYF. The CDR3 DNA is TGCAGCGTTCAGGGTGAATTTGATCTAGCCAAAAACATTCAGTACTTC.

CDR3 in DNA: TGCGCCAGCAGCTTGGAAGCTTCCGCAGATACGCAGTATTTT. This sequence encodes CASSLEASADTQYF. V is TRBV5-1 and J is TRBJ2-3; D not certain. The CDR3 consists of 14 residues. Germline CDR1 and CDR2: SGHRS and YFSETQ. The V gene lost 0 bases and the J gene lost 4 bases, with 9 bases spanning the gap.

The CDR3 nucleotides are TGTGCCAGCACCCTAGGGGGACCTACGAACACCGGGGAGCTGTTTTTT. It codes for CASTLGGPTNTGELFF. V is TRBV28 and J is TRBJ2-2, with D perhaps TRBD1 (6 bases). The germline V gene has CDR1 MDHEN and CDR2 SYDVKM. Trimming cost V 7 bases and J 0 bases, with 15 bases left between them. This CDR3 spans 16 amino acids.

J is TRBJ1-3 and V is TRBV28; the match to TRBD1 covers 8 bases. V lost 1 base and J lost 2; bases outside the gene matches: 7. The germline V gene has CDR1 MDHEN and CDR2 SYDVKM. This CDR3 spans 17 amino acids. As DNA, the CDR3 is TGTGCCAGCAGTTTATTCTTAACAGGGGGAGCTGGAAACACCATATATTTT. It specifies CASSLFLTGGAGNTIYF.

The chain has TRBV28 and TRBJ2-3; TRBD2 might be the D (6 bases). Germline V lookup: CDR1 MDHEN, CDR2 SYDVKM. Trimming cost V 3 bases and J 8 bases, with 6 bases left between them. CDR3 length equals 11 residues. CDR3 sequence reads: CASSLEGTQYF. DNA of the CDR3: TGTGCCAGCAGTTTGGAGGGTACGCAGTATTTT.

V gene TRBV2 combines with J gene TRBJ1-5; weak D call: TRBD1 (5 bases). This CDR3 region has 16 residues. Trimming left V 6 bases short and J 1 base short, with 16 bases between. The germline gives CDR1 SNHLY, CDR2 FYNNEI. CDR3 region: CASSLWGGVSNQPQHF. CDR3 DNA: TGTGCCAGCAGCCTATGGGGCGGAGTGAGCAATCAGCCCCAGCATTTT. The entire variable domain, with the rest obtained from reference TRBV2 and TRBJ1-5, is as follows: EPEVTQTPSHQVTQMGQEVILRCVPISNHLYFYWYRQILGQKVEFLVSFYNNEISEKSEIFDDQFSVERPDGSNFTLKIRSTKLEDSAMYFCASSLWGGVSNQPQHFGDGTRLSIL.

The chain couples TRBV4-1 to TRBJ2-1, with D maybe TRBD1 (5 bases). Germline V gives CDR1 MGHRA, CDR2 YSYEKL. The CDR3 runs to 15 residues. The V gene lost 0 bases and the J gene lost 6 bases, with 12 bases spanning the gap. The CDR3 coding sequence is TGCGCCAGCAGCCAAGAGGGGTCTAGGGGCAATGAGCAGTTCTTC. Protein product: CASSQEGSRGNEQFF.